These 29 T cell receptor beta chains were all obtained from the same sample, sequenced in a study of T cell responses to AZD1222 COVID-19 vaccine. Some clones are missing from TCRdb's copy, which holds only in-frame ones; the method was immunoSEQ multiplex PCR. In the table there are roughly 170,000 clones, 91% of which are singletons. The sequences come from peripheral blood, collected on day 0 of AZD1222 vaccination. These receptors originate from an adult in good health.

V and J are TRBV7-2 and TRBJ1-5; D may be TRBD1 (5 bases). Trimming pared 5 bases from V and 2 bases from J, leaving 13 bases between. The CDR3 contains 15 residues. Germline V gene sequence: CDR1 SGHTA, CDR2 FQGNSA. The CDR3 DNA reads as TGTGCCAGCAGCGCGGGACTTGGGGGCAATCAGCCCCAGCATTTT. Protein product: CASSAGLGGNQPQHF.

This chain joins TRBV6-6 and TRBJ2-7, with 10 nucleotides matching TRBD2. CDR1 and CDR2 (germline): MNHNY, SVGAGI (reference sequence). The CDR3 is 16 residues long. With 8 bases clipped from V and 0 bases from J, the junction kept 10 bases outside the gene matches. CDR3 in amino acids: CASSYRAGGSSYEQYF. The DNA of the CDR3 is TGTGCCAGCTCATATAGAGCGGGGGGGAGCTCCTACGAGCAGTACTTC.

The chain joins TRBV6-5 to TRBJ1-1; D is perhaps TRBD1 (6 bases). V was cut by 4 bases and J by 1 base, with 10 bases left in between. There are 14 residues in the CDR3. Per the germline V gene, CDR1 is MNHEY and CDR2 is SVGAGI. The chain's CDR3 is CASSWQGPNTEAFF. In DNA, the CDR3 is TGTGCCAGCAGTTGGCAGGGGCCGAACACTGAAGCTTTCTTT.

V is TRBV7-8 and J is TRBJ2-7, with no clear D. Trimming left V 4 bases short and J 1 base short, with 11 bases between. The germline gives CDR1 SGHVS, CDR2 FQNEAQ. CDR3 size: 14 residues. The CDR3, as DNA: TGTGCCAGCAGCTCCCGGCGCTTTTCCTACGAGCAGTACTTC. Protein: CASSSRRFSYEQYF.

The chain joins TRBV10-2 to TRBJ1-5, with TRBD1 as a possible D gene (5 bases). The CDR3 totals 13 residues. The V end lost 10 bases, the J end lost 8 bases, and 18 bases lay between the germline ends. CDR1 and CDR2 (germline): WSHSY, SAAADI. This CDR3 reads CAISPGREEPQHF. Written as DNA, the CDR3 is TGCGCCATCTCCCCGGGACGGGAGGAGCCCCAGCATTTT.

The gene calls are TRBV5-4 and TRBJ1-2, with D possibly being TRBD1 (5 bases). Per germline, CDR1 SGHNT and CDR2 YYREEE (reference sequence). The CDR3 covers 14 residues. V lost 7 bases and J lost 4, with 17 bases in between. The CDR3 nucleotides read TGTGCCAGCGCAAACGACCCCGGGACCTATGGCTACACCTTC. Translating it yields CASANDPGTYGYTF.

The chain employs TRBV18 and TRBJ1-1; TRBD1 agrees at 7 bases. Germline lookup yields CDR1 KGHSH and CDR2 LQKENI. The junction had 2 bases not matched to a gene; V was cut back by 2 bases and J by 2 bases. The CDR3 has 14 amino acids. CDR3 in DNA: TGTGCCAGCTCACCAACAGGGGTAAACACTGAAGCTTTCTTT. Its translation: CASSPTGVNTEAFF.

V is TRBV11-2 and J is TRBJ1-2, with no clear D. Germline CDR1 reads SGHAT; CDR2 reads FQNNGV. V was pared by 5 bases and J by 4 bases, with 11 bases between. This CDR3 comprises 13 residues. The CDR3 spells CASSPWEGYGYTF. For the CDR3, the DNA is TGTGCCAGCAGCCCTTGGGAGGGCTATGGCTACACCTTC.

The V and J genes are TRBV7-2 and TRBJ2-3, with 7 bases that match TRBD1. V shed 0 bases, J shed 3 bases, and the junction held 6 bases outside the gene matches. This CDR3 has 16 amino acids. Germline loops: CDR1 SGHTA, CDR2 FQGNSA. The CDR3 region is CASSLAGQTGTDTQYF. CDR3 nucleotide sequence: TGTGCCAGCAGCTTAGCGGGACAGACGGGGACAGATACGCAGTATTTT.

The chain is built from TRBV18 and TRBJ2-7, with TRBD2 as a possible D gene (7 bases). In germline, CDR1 is KGHSH, CDR2 LQKENI. This CDR3 contains 19 residues. V lost 6 bases, J lost 1 base, and 28 bases lay in between. The CDR3 nucleotides are TGTGCCAGCTCCCTGACCGGGGGCCGGGGGGCGAGAATTTCCTACGAGCAGTACTTC. It codes for CASSLTGGRGARISYEQYF. Filled out from reference TRBV18 and TRBJ2-7, the complete variable domain reads NAGVMQNPRHLVRRRGQEARLRCSPMKGHSHVYWYRQLPEEGLKFMVYLQKENIIDESGMPKERFSAEFPKEGPSILRIQQVVRGDSAAYFCASSLTGGRGARISYEQYFGPGTRLTVT.

This clone appeared a single time. V usage is TRBV14 and J usage is TRBJ2-1; 8 nucleotides line up with TRBD2. Germline V gene lookup returns CDR1 SGHDN and CDR2 FVKESK. J gave up 5 bases and V 1 base, and 7 bases lay outside the gene matches. The CDR3 spans 16 residues. The CDR3 DNA reads as TGTGCCAGCAGCCAAGGGGGCTACGGGAGGGACAATGAGCAGTTCTTC. It translates to CASSQGGYGRDNEQFF. Variable domain in full (rest from reference TRBV14 and TRBJ2-1): EAGVTQFPSHSVIEKGQTVTLRCDPISGHDNLYWYRRVMGKEIKFLLHFVKESKQDESGMPNNRFLAERTGGTYSTLKVQPAELEDSGVYFCASSQGGYGRDNEQFFGPGTRLTVL.

The chain joins TRBV12-3 or TRBV12-4 to TRBJ1-2; no reliable D call. The CDR3 contains 13 residues. Trimming pared 5 bases from V and 3 bases from J, leaving 10 bases between. The CDR3 here is CASSPLIYYGYTF. DNA for the CDR3: TGTGCCAGCAGTCCCCTTATCTACTATGGCTACACCTTC.

J is TRBJ2-7 and V is TRBV4-3; D unclear. The germline V gene has CDR1 LGHNA and CDR2 YSLEER. Trimming left V 3 bases short and J 3 bases short, with 15 bases between. CDR3 length: 15 amino acids. DNA of the CDR3: TGCGCCAGCAGCCAGCGGACCGGCTCCTTCTACGAGCAGTACTTC. The encoded protein is CASSQRTGSFYEQYF.

This CDR3 reads CASSPNGGLRTDTQYF. The CDR3 DNA reads TGTGCCAGCAGCCCTAACGGCGGGCTAAGGACAGATACGCAGTATTTT. The chain links TRBV7-2 to TRBJ2-3; tentatively, D is TRBD2 (5 bases). CDR3 size: 16 residues. Looked up from germline, CDR1 is SGHTA and CDR2 is FQGNSA. The V and J ends lost 5 bases and 3 bases respectively, with 18 bases between them.

With respect to this clone: One junction end does not reproduce the germline sequence, and a read error may be involved. The rearrangement links TRBV7-7 to TRBJ2-3; D is ambiguous. The length of the CDR3 is 15 residues. From germline, CDR1 is SSHAT and CDR2 FNYEAQ (reference sequence). In DNA, the CDR3 is TGTGCTAGCAGCTTGGGCCAGTCCTCCACAGATACGCAGTATTTT. This codes for CASSLGQSSTDTQYF.

V usage is TRBV6-4 and J usage is TRBJ1-2; TRBD1 is a possible D gene (6 bases). Germline values: CDR1 MRHNA, CDR2 SNTAGT. The CDR3 runs 17 residues. Deletions cut 0 bases from V and 2 bases from J, with 16 bases between. The CDR3 bases are TGTGCCAGCAGTGACTCGCCACTGCAGGGGCAAAACTATGGCTACACCTTC. This translates into CASSDSPLQGQNYGYTF.

The rearrangement links TRBV6-6 to TRBJ1-5; the D is unclear. Trimming removed 8 bases at V and 0 bases at J, with 11 bases between. The CDR3 loop spans 14 amino acids. Germline V gene lookup returns CDR1 MNHNY and CDR2 SVGAGI (reference sequence). CDR3 in amino acids: CASRNGYSNQPQHF. The DNA for the CDR3 is TGTGCCAGCCGTAACGGATATAGCAATCAGCCCCAGCATTTT.

This chain uses TRBV6-5 with TRBJ1-4, with D perhaps matching TRBD1 (6 bases). Deletions cut 0 bases from V and 8 bases from J, with 13 bases between. Germline assignment: CDR1 MNHEY and CDR2 SVGAGI. This CDR3 spans 15 amino acids. The DNA for the CDR3 is TGTGCCAGCAGTTACTCGAGAGACAGGTCCGAAAAACTGTTTTTT. Protein sequence: CASSYSRDRSEKLFF.

The chain employs TRBV5-1 and TRBJ1-3; D unclear. Germline CDR1 and CDR2: SGHRS and YFSETQ. The CDR3 runs to 13 residues. V was clipped by 4 bases and J by 2 bases, with 7 bases between them. CDR3 sequence: CASSPETGNTIYF. CDR3 coding DNA: TGCGCCAGCAGCCCGGAGACTGGAAACACCATATATTTT.

This rearrangement joins TRBV19 to TRBJ1-4; D is perhaps TRBD1 (5 bases). From germline, CDR1 is LNHDA and CDR2 SQIVND (reference sequence). V was shortened by 5 bases and J by 4 bases, with 26 bases between the two germline ends. This CDR3 is 19 amino acids long. The CDR3 sequence is CASSPPGHTTGRLNEKLFF. DNA for the CDR3: TGTGCCAGTAGTCCCCCCGGACATACTACCGGCCGACTTAATGAAAAACTGTTTTTT.

V and J are TRBV5-4 and TRBJ2-7; D might be TRBD1 (6 bases). The germline gives CDR1 SGHNT, CDR2 YYREEE (reference sequence). V lost 1 base to trimming and J lost 5 bases, with 13 bases between them. CDR3 length equals 14 residues. CDR3 region: CASSLTGLIHEQYF. For the CDR3, the DNA is TGTGCCAGCAGCTTGACAGGGCTCATCCACGAGCAGTACTTC.

This clone has just one count. The chain recombines TRBV2 with TRBJ2-2, with a possible D match to TRBD1 (5 bases). CDR3 length equals 16 residues. V dropped 2 bases and J dropped 5 bases, with 15 bases sitting between them. Germline assignment: CDR1 SNHLY and CDR2 FYNNEI. CDR3 DNA sequence: TGTGCCAGCAGTGAAAGCTTCGCAGGGTTAACCGGGGAGCTGTTTTTT. Residues: CASSESFAGLTGELFF.

The chain uses TRBV30 and TRBJ1-1; D remains ambiguous. V dropped 0 bases and J dropped 6 bases, with 8 bases sitting between them. In germline, CDR1 is GTSNPN, CDR2 SVGIG (reference sequence). CDR3 size: 12 residues. CDR3 nucleotide sequence: TGTGCCTGGAGTGTAACGGCGGCTGAAGCTTTCTTT. It is translated as CAWSVTAAEAFF.

This sequence joins TRBV9 and TRBJ2-3; tentative D call: TRBD2 (7 bases). Deletions cut 3 bases from V and 4 bases from J, with 18 bases between. CDR1 and CDR2 from the germline V gene are SGDLS and YYNGEE. The CDR3 covers 16 residues. The CDR3 protein is CASSGRVRGGPDTQYF. CDR3 nucleotide sequence: TGTGCCAGCAGCGGCCGCGTGAGGGGGGGTCCAGATACGCAGTATTTT.

This clone was seen just once. The rearrangement joins TRBV6-2 or TRBV6-3 to TRBJ2-7, with a possible D match to TRBD2 (6 bases). V was shortened by 4 bases and J by 7 bases, with 23 bases between the two germline ends. In germline, CDR1 is MNHEY, CDR2 SVGEGT. The CDR3 contains 16 residues. The CDR3 protein is CASSLGDYLDAGEQYF. CDR3 in DNA: TGTGCCAGCAGTTTGGGTGACTACCTTGACGCGGGAGAGCAGTACTTC.

This chain joins TRBV3-1 (or the pseudogene TRBV3-2) and TRBJ2-5; tentatively, D is TRBD2 (6 bases). Germline V CDR1 and CDR2: LGHDT, YNNKEL (reference sequence). The ends were cut back, 5 bases at V and 5 bases at J, with 15 bases in the middle. CDR3 size: 14 residues. The CDR3 is CASSTEGLAETQYF. CDR3 coding DNA: TGTGCCAGCAGCACAGAGGGACTTGCCGAGACCCAGTACTTC.

V and J are TRBV9 and TRBJ1-1; a possible D gene is TRBD1 (6 bases). The germline CDR1 and CDR2 sequences are SGDLS and YYNGEE. Trimming pared 4 bases from V and 0 bases from J, leaving 13 bases between. The CDR3 spans 15 residues. CDR3 nucleotide sequence: TGTGCCAGCAGCCCGTGGGGGACAATGAACACTGAAGCTTTCTTT. Translated, it gives CASSPWGTMNTEAFF.

The chain couples TRBV2 to TRBJ2-7; 11 bases fit TRBD2. Germline loops: CDR1 SNHLY, CDR2 FYNNEI. This CDR3 comprises 13 residues. V was clipped by 2 bases and J by 9 bases; unmatched bases: 3. This CDR3 reads CASSETSGSTQYF. The CDR3, as DNA: TGTGCCAGCAGTGAAACTAGCGGGAGTACGCAGTACTTC.

This clone appeared once. J is TRBJ1-1 and V is TRBV10-2; D remains ambiguous. The CDR3 extends over 12 amino acids. Deletions cut 6 bases from V and 3 bases from J, with 8 bases between. Germline loops: CDR1 WSHSY, CDR2 SAAADI. The CDR3 is CASRDLYTEAFF. The CDR3 DNA reads as TGCGCCAGCAGAGACTTGTACACTGAAGCTTTCTTT.